The 22 T cell receptor beta chains reported below all come from one sample, sequenced in a study of cytomegalovirus exposure and HLA in healthy donors. PCR used 60 Vbeta primers and 13 Jbeta primers. The table came from immunoSEQ multiplex PCR; TCRdb's copy has only in-frame clones and leaves some out. In all, the sample yields some 82,000 clones. Sequenced sample: PBMCs. The origin of the receptors is a woman aged 25 to 39 in good health and CMV-seronegative.

The V and J genes are TRBV7-8 and TRBJ2-1; 13 bases match TRBD2. The CDR3 extends over 18 amino acids. V lost 5 bases to trimming and J lost 3 bases; unmatched junction nucleotides: 10. Germline V gene data show CDR1 as SGHVS and CDR2 as FQNEAQ. In DNA form, the CDR3 reads TGTGCCAGCAGCACGGGACTAGCGGGAAGAGGGTACTACAATGAGCAGTTCTTC. It encodes CASSTGLAGRGYYNEQFF.

The rearrangement links TRBV6-1 to TRBJ1-6; D not certain. V was clipped by 2 bases and J by 9 bases, with 2 bases between them. Germline values: CDR1 MNHNS, CDR2 SASEGT. The CDR3 spans 11 residues. The CDR3 is CASSERSPLHF. As DNA, the CDR3 is TGTGCCAGCAGTGAACGTTCACCCCTCCACTTT.

The genes are TRBV6-5 and TRBJ2-2, with a possible D match to TRBD1 (6 bases). Germline V gives CDR1 MNHEY, CDR2 SVGAGI. The V end was cut by 2 bases, the J end by 9 bases, with 10 bases between. This CDR3 region has 13 residues. The CDR3 nucleotides read TGTGCCAGCAGTTACGACCGGGACAGGGAGCTGTTTTTT. This gives the protein CASSYDRDRELFF.

The chain recombines TRBV11-2 with TRBJ2-7; D possibly corresponds to TRBD1 (6 bases). The CDR3 totals 15 residues. Trimming cost V 2 bases and J 4 bases, with 15 bases left between them. Germline CDR1 SGHAT, CDR2 FQNNGV. The CDR3 sequence is CASSLSSDRTYEQYF. The CDR3 region has the DNA TGTGCCAGCAGCTTAAGTAGTGACAGGACATACGAGCAGTACTTC.

The chain uses TRBV30 and TRBJ1-5; D not certain. V was shortened by 5 bases and J by 0 bases, with 11 bases between the two germline ends. The germline V gene has CDR1 GTSNPN and CDR2 SVGIG (reference sequence). This CDR3 region has 14 residues. The CDR3 bases are TGTGCCTGGGGCGGAACATATAGCAATCAGCCCCAGCATTTT. Protein product: CAWGGTYSNQPQHF.

This chain connects TRBV19 to TRBJ1-1; 7 nucleotides align to TRBD1. The junction had 4 bases not matched to a gene; V was cut back by 5 bases and J by 4 bases. Germline CDR1 LNHDA, CDR2 SQIVND (reference sequence). The CDR3 loop spans 13 amino acids. The CDR3 spells CASSVRGITEAFF. CDR3 bases: TGTGCCAGTAGTGTCAGGGGGATCACTGAAGCTTTCTTT.

The chain uses TRBV4-2 and TRBJ1-1; D gene uncertain. The germline V and J ends were trimmed by 1 base and 0 bases, with 12 bases remaining between them. The CDR3 totals 16 residues. Germline loops: CDR1 LGHNA, CDR2 YNFKEQ. The CDR3 coding sequence is TGTGCCAGCAGCCAAGGGCCAGGAACCCTGAACACTGAAGCTTTCTTT. It codes for CASSQGPGTLNTEAFF.

CDR3 amino acids: CASSALAGVTGEQYF. The CDR3 bases are TGTGCCAGCAGCGCACTAGCGGGAGTAACGGGCGAGCAGTACTTC. The chain employs TRBV7-8 and TRBJ2-7; 11 positions match TRBD2. CDR1 is SGHVS and CDR2 is FQNEAQ in the germline V gene. The CDR3 loop spans 15 amino acids. V was pared by 5 bases and J by 6 bases, with 9 bases of the junction left unmatched.

The chain has TRBV5-1 and TRBJ2-7; 7 positions agree with TRBD1. Germline CDR1 reads SGHRS; CDR2 reads YFSETQ. The length of the CDR3 is 15 residues. V gave up 4 bases and J gave up 1 base; unmatched junction bases: 8. The CDR3 is CASSPGTALSYEQYF. For the CDR3, the DNA is TGCGCCAGCAGCCCCGGGACAGCCTTATCCTACGAGCAGTACTTC.

CDR3 bases: TGTGCCAGCACAGGACAGGGGGCGCTCGGTGAAAAACTGTTTTTT. Amino acid sequence: CASTGQGALGEKLFF. This sequence joins TRBV6-1 and TRBJ1-4; TRBD1 agrees at 11 bases. With 7 bases clipped from V and 7 bases from J, the junction kept 8 bases outside the gene matches. This CDR3 has 15 amino acids. Germline CDR1 and CDR2: MNHNS and SASEGT.

The gene calls are TRBV28 and TRBJ2-6; D not certain. The germline V gene encodes CDR1 MDHEN and CDR2 SYDVKM. The CDR3 loop spans 13 amino acids. Between the trimmed V and J ends, which lost 6 bases and 6 bases, there was a span of 9 bases. The CDR3 coding sequence is TGTGCCAGCAGCCCCCAAAAGGCCAACGTCCTGACTTTC. It translates to CASSPQKANVLTF.

This rearrangement joins TRBV5-6 to TRBJ1-1, with no clear D. V lost 0 bases and J lost 5, with 8 bases in between. CDR1 is SGHDT and CDR2 is YYEEEE in the germline V gene. The CDR3 sequence is 13 residues long. The CDR3 reads CASSLVGRTEAFF. The CDR3 region has the DNA TGTGCCAGCAGCTTGGTGGGCAGGACTGAAGCTTTCTTT.

The chain combines TRBV6-5 with TRBJ2-2, with no clear D. CDR3 length: 14 residues. Trimming removed 4 bases from V and 1 base from J, with 7 bases in between. Germline V lookup: CDR1 MNHEY, CDR2 SVGAGI. The CDR3 is CASSSPLNTGELFF. In DNA form, the CDR3 reads TGTGCCAGCAGTTCCCCTCTGAACACCGGGGAGCTGTTTTTT.

The V call is TRBV19, the J call TRBJ1-2; no reliable D call. The CDR3 loop spans 14 amino acids. Between the trimmed V and J ends, which lost 5 bases and 5 bases, there was a span of 15 bases. Germline V gives CDR1 LNHDA, CDR2 SQIVND (reference sequence). The CDR3 loop is CASSPTGREYGYTF. The CDR3 DNA reads as TGTGCCAGTAGTCCCACCGGACGGGAGTATGGCTACACCTTC.

The J gene is TRBJ2-1, the V gene TRBV30; D call uncertain. V dropped 0 bases and J dropped 10 bases, with 7 bases sitting between them. Germline loops: CDR1 GTSNPN, CDR2 SVGIG (reference sequence). CDR3 length: 11 amino acids. The CDR3 loop is CAWSVGAEQFF. CDR3 sequence (DNA): TGTGCCTGGAGTGTGGGCGCGGAGCAGTTCTTC.

The rearrangement uses TRBV4-1 and TRBJ2-7, with D possibly TRBD1 on 6 matching bases. The ends were cut back, 3 bases at V and 3 bases at J, with 12 bases in the middle. CDR3 size: 14 residues. Germline loops: CDR1 MGHRA, CDR2 YSYEKL. The CDR3 loop is CASSQGTSNYEQYF. CDR3 nucleotides: TGCGCCAGCAGCCAGGGGACATCCAACTACGAGCAGTACTTC.

The CDR3 loop is CASSIGPSGGVGAYNEQFF. The CDR3 bases are TGTGCCAGTAGTATAGGTCCATCGGGGGGAGTAGGGGCCTACAATGAGCAGTTCTTC. The rearrangement joins TRBV19 to TRBJ2-1, with 7 bases fitting TRBD2. V lost 1 base, J lost 2 bases, and 14 bases stayed unmatched. Germline values: CDR1 LNHDA, CDR2 SQIVND (reference sequence). The CDR3 totals 19 residues.

The gene calls are TRBV30 and TRBJ1-2, with 7 nucleotides matching TRBD1. The CDR3 runs 13 residues. CDR1 is GTSNPN and CDR2 is SVGIG in the germline V gene (reference sequence). V lost 5 bases, J lost 3 bases, and 6 bases stayed unmatched. In DNA form, the CDR3 reads TGTGCCTGGGGAACCGGGACAGACTATGGCTACACCTTC. As protein: CAWGTGTDYGYTF.

The rearrangement joins TRBV11-2 to TRBJ2-5, with 10 positions matching TRBD2. The CDR3 sequence is 16 residues long. In germline, CDR1 is SGHAT, CDR2 FQNNGV. V lost 5 bases, J lost 2 bases, and 8 bases stayed unmatched. This CDR3 reads CASSAELAGGQETQYF. The CDR3 nucleotides are TGTGCCAGCAGCGCAGAGTTAGCGGGGGGACAAGAGACCCAGTACTTC. Full variable domain (remainder filled in from reference TRBV11-2 and TRBJ2-5): EAGVAQSPRYKIIEKRQSVAFWCNPISGHATLYWYQQILGQGPKLLIQFQNNGVVDDSQLPKDRFSAERLKGVDSTLKIQPAKLEDSAVYLCASSAELAGGQETQYFGPGTRLLVL.

The rearrangement joins TRBV9 to TRBJ2-6; 9 positions match TRBD2. V trimming: 0 bases; J trimming: 0 bases; junction bases outside the gene matches: 7. This CDR3 spans 19 amino acids. Germline V gene sequence: CDR1 SGDLS, CDR2 YYNGEE. The CDR3 protein is CASSVGRVAGDSGANVLTF. The CDR3 coding sequence is TGTGCCAGCAGCGTAGGGAGAGTAGCGGGGGACTCTGGGGCCAACGTCCTGACTTTC.

This rearrangement joins TRBV30 to TRBJ1-6; D ambiguous. Trimming stripped 2 bases from V and 2 bases from J, with 13 bases between. Looked up from germline, CDR1 is GTSNPN and CDR2 is SVGIG (reference sequence). The CDR3 consists of 16 residues. As DNA, the CDR3 is TGTGCCTGGAGTCCCGCCCCGGTCCCCTATAATTCACCCCTCCACTTT. Protein sequence: CAWSPAPVPYNSPLHF.

The chain links TRBV9 to TRBJ1-1; D call uncertain. With 5 bases removed from V and 1 base from J, the gap between germline ends came to 12 bases. The CDR3 totals 14 residues. The germline gives CDR1 SGDLS, CDR2 YYNGEE. CDR3 coding DNA: TGTGCCAGCAGACCCCTGAGGCAGAACACTGAAGCTTTCTTT. It translates to CASRPLRQNTEAFF.